Below, 13 T cell receptor beta chains from the same sample are listed, as sequenced in a study of CD8+ T cells in alopecia areata. The sequencing template was cDNA reverse transcribed from extracted RNA. Profiled with immunoSEQ multiplex PCR; TCRdb holds only in-frame clones, not every one. Here the sample spans about 180,000 clones, around 49% being singletons. Noted treatment: oral pan-JAK inhibitor, 5-10 mg twice daily. Sequencing used CD8+ T cells sorted from blood, obtained around week 52, from a patient treated with tofacitinib. All receptors derive from a human donor with alopecia areata.

V gene TRBV7-9 combines with J gene TRBJ2-7, with 8 bases aligning to TRBD2. This CDR3 has 12 residues. V shed 11 bases and J 4 bases; nucleotides not matched to a gene: 7. Germline values: CDR1 SEHNR, CDR2 FQNEAQ (reference sequence). The CDR3 loop reads CAADSGDYEQYF. As DNA, the CDR3 is TGTGCCGCGGATAGCGGGGATTACGAGCAGTACTTC.

This clone showed up just a few times. The chain uses TRBV5-4 and TRBJ1-1; 9 bases align to TRBD1. The junction had 9 bases not matched to a gene; V was cut back by 4 bases and J by 5 bases. In germline, CDR1 is SGHNT, CDR2 YYREEE (reference sequence). This CDR3 has 15 amino acids. CDR3 bases: TGTGCCAGCAGCCTCAAAGGGACAGGGAGAACTGAAGCTTTCTTT. It codes for CASSLKGTGRTEAFF.

This clone was seen a handful of times. This chain connects TRBV11-2 to TRBJ2-1; 10 nucleotides line up with TRBD1. This CDR3 region has 19 residues. The V gene's germline CDR1 is SGHAT and CDR2 FQNNGV. With V trimmed by 7 bases and J by 4 bases, 19 bases remained unmatched. CDR3 DNA sequence: TGTGCCAGCACCCCATCCTACATGGGTGGGACAGGGGTGTACAATGAGCAGTTCTTC. It encodes CASTPSYMGGTGVYNEQFF.

The rearrangement links TRBV29-1 to TRBJ2-5; D gene uncertain. V lost 7 bases and J 5 bases, leaving 8 bases between the germline ends. The germline CDR1 and CDR2 sequences are SQVTM and ANQGSEA. This CDR3 is built from 10 residues. The CDR3 spells CSGIEETQYF. The CDR3 DNA is TGCAGCGGAATAGAGGAGACCCAGTACTTC. Together with reference TRBV29-1 and TRBJ2-5, the CDR3 gives the full variable domain: SAVISQKPSRDICQRGTSLTIQCQVDSQVTMMFWYRQQPGQSLTLIATANQGSEATYESGFVIDKFPISRPNLTFSTLTVSNMSPEDSSIYLCSGIEETQYFGPGTRLLVL.

V is TRBV4-2 and J is TRBJ2-2, with a weak D call TRBD2 (5 bases). Trimming pared 0 bases from V and 4 bases from J, leaving 15 bases between. This CDR3 has 17 amino acids. CDR1 and CDR2 (germline): LGHNA, YNFKEQ. CDR3 in DNA: TGTGCCAGCAGCCAAGACGAGCGGCCTAGCACCACCGGGGAGCTGTTTTTT. This codes for CASSQDERPSTTGELFF.

This clone was found once. This sequence joins TRBV14 and TRBJ2-1; 12 bases map to TRBD2. This CDR3 contains 16 residues. J gave up 7 bases and V 3 bases, and 7 bases lay outside the gene matches. Germline V gene lookup returns CDR1 SGHDN and CDR2 FVKESK. CDR3 nucleotide sequence: TGTGCCAGCAGCCAGGGACTAGCGGGTTTAAGAAATGAGCAGTTCTTC. This sequence encodes CASSQGLAGLRNEQFF.

Only one count was recorded for this clone. V and J are TRBV5-1 and TRBJ2-7; 10 bases line up with TRBD1. Trimming cost V 2 bases and J 7 bases; bases outside gene matches: 9. The CDR3 totals 15 residues. Per germline, CDR1 SGHRS and CDR2 YFSETQ. The CDR3: CASSLGTGAVIEQYF. The CDR3 DNA sequence: TGCGCCAGCAGCTTAGGGACAGGGGCCGTTATTGAGCAGTACTTC.

This clone was detected a few times. The genes are TRBV11-2 and TRBJ2-7; 9 positions agree with TRBD1. CDR1 and CDR2 (germline): SGHAT, FQNNGV. The CDR3 spans 16 residues. The ends lost 4 bases at V and 2 bases at J; junction bases unmatched: 9. This CDR3 reads CASSSTGQGLAYEQYF. The CDR3 DNA reads TGTGCCAGCAGCTCGACGGGACAGGGCTTGGCCTACGAGCAGTACTTC.

The chain combines TRBV6-5 with TRBJ2-5, with 7 bases lining up with TRBD1. Trimming removed 7 bases from V and 3 bases from J; junction bases left unmatched: 5. The germline gives CDR1 MNHEY, CDR2 SVGAGI. The CDR3 runs to 13 residues. The CDR3 DNA follows: TGTGCCAGCAACGGACAGGCCAAAGAGACCCAGTACTTC. It is translated as CASNGQAKETQYF.

J is TRBJ2-3 and V is TRBV7-9; D gene uncertain. The V gene lost 5 bases and the J gene lost 2 bases, with 11 bases spanning the gap. This CDR3 is built from 14 residues. The germline V gene encodes CDR1 SEHNR and CDR2 FQNEAQ (reference sequence). The CDR3 DNA reads TGTGCCAGCAGCACGGAAATAACCACAGATACGCAGTATTTT. Protein product: CASSTEITTDTQYF.

The genes are TRBV29-1 and TRBJ1-2; D is perhaps TRBD1 (5 bases). The CDR3 covers 16 residues. From germline, CDR1 is SQVTM and CDR2 ANQGSEA. Trimming pared 6 bases from V and 6 bases from J, leaving 26 bases between. CDR3 in DNA: TGCAGCGTAGTTGGGACCAATCCCGACAGTGAGCATGGCTACACCTTC. Translation gives CSVVGTNPDSEHGYTF.

In its sample, this clone was seen once. This chain uses TRBV10-3 with TRBJ1-1; 7 bases are shared with TRBD1. Germline lookup yields CDR1 ENHRY and CDR2 SYGVKD. This CDR3 has 12 amino acids. V lost 6 bases and J lost 4; bases outside the gene matches: 2. CDR3 residues: CAIRAGGTEAFF. DNA for the CDR3: TGTGCCATCAGAGCAGGGGGCACTGAAGCTTTCTTT.

This clone has a handful of counts. J is TRBJ1-2 and V is TRBV19, with D unresolved. Looked up from germline, CDR1 is LNHDA and CDR2 is SQIVND (reference sequence). V gave up 3 bases and J gave up 5 bases, with 7 bases separating them. This CDR3 has 12 amino acids. In nucleotides, the CDR3 is TGTGCCAGTAGTATGTTGGGGTATGGCTACACCTTC. Translating gives CASSMLGYGYTF.